This TCR beta chain was profiled in a study of memory CD8 T cells in hepatitis C reinfection. Study-wide context: HCV reinfection meant a positive HCV RNA test after two negative tests at least 60 days apart. Samples before reinfection came 55 to 20 weeks prior to detection.

The repertoire was sequenced with immunoSEQ multiplex PCR; TCRdb's copy has only in-frame clones and lacks some. The data show 45,000 to 55,000 clones, roughly 90% seen once. Looked up from germline, CDR1 is SEHNR and CDR2 is FQNEAQ (reference sequence). Trimming at V came to 10 bases and at J to 0 bases, leaving 9 bases not matched to a gene. CDR3 length: 14 amino acids. Notes on the study in general: With about 5 donors, public clonotype conclusions could not be definitive.

Turning to this clone: The antigen remains unidentified.

Time point here: pre-reinfection, 55 to 20 weeks before reinfection detection. The sorted cells went straight to TCR sequencing with no prior in vitro expansion. Control naive CD8 T cells came from a couple of donors at all three reinfection time points. Sequencing used naive CD8+ T cells sorted from blood. The chain couples TRBV7-9 to TRBJ2-7; the match to TRBD1 covers 7 bases. This clonotype was obtained from a man aged 18 to 30 with hepatitis C virus infection. The CDR3 region is CATLGTEGSYEQYF. The CDR3 coding sequence is TGTGCCACACTAGGGACAGAGGGCTCCTACGAGCAGTACTTC.